The present T cell receptor beta chain was sequenced within a study of cytomegalovirus exposure and HLA in healthy donors (dated by TCRdb to about 2017). Study-wide context: According to a later analysis, one platform produced both the roughly 110 validation repertoires and the approximately 660 repertoires of the first cohort. In addition to the first cohort of around 670 subjects, a separate validation cohort of 100 to 150 different subjects was used. The study was designed to test whether signatures of past pathogen exposure could be identified by cataloging public T cell receptors. To predict cytomegalovirus infection status, the study combined high-throughput TCR immunosequencing, statistical association of individual TCRs with disease status, and machine learning.

CDR1 and CDR2 were assigned from the germline V gene as ENHRY and SYGVKD. The CDR3 contains 12 residues, cysteine and phenylalanine counted. The CDR3 DNA has 36 bases and is translated from base 1. V is pruned by 8 bases and J by 7 bases, leaving 5 bases of the junction without a gene match. The donors belonged to the validation cohort of 90 to 150 subjects, which was separate from the approximately 700-subject first cohort. The library was prepared using the immunoSEQ multiplex PCR assay. Per the authors' processing: A statistical classification framework was developed to diagnose cytomegalovirus status using the catalog of TCR beta chain sequences. The immuneACCESS repertoire file appears here via TCRdb, limited to in-frame rearrangements. These files lack a portion of the clones; in checked studies, under half of the deficit traces to unresolved V genes, and the cause of the others is not known. V, J and clone size were drawn from that table, and D and trimming were deduced from the DNA. The sample table holds roughly 100,000 clones, of which about 86% were seen once. About 4% of the sample is in the top ten clones.

With regard to this clone: It lacks a known antigen. No much larger clonotype is one base removed from it; base qualities were not supplied.

General findings and caveats noted by the study authors: Most TCR sequences were observed very rarely across donors, whereas some public TCRs were present in many individuals. In the study, around 150 TCR beta chains were listed as associated with cytomegalovirus. In vitro tests confirmed that a few of the cytomegalovirus-associated TCR beta chains recognize cytomegalovirus antigens. According to the authors, the approach could potentially be generalized to other disease states and immunological phenotypes. In a later analysis, TCRs clustered in the first cohort were found to also tend to co-occur in the roughly 130 validation repertoires, with approximately 93% of cluster scores above 0. The classifier was reported to diagnose cytomegalovirus status with high specificity and sensitivity in both the original cohort and the validation cohort. The validation cohort had no HLA typing available for a later analysis, so co-occurrence within that cohort was assessed over all 120 or so repertoires.

The origin of this receptor is a woman aged 18 to 35 in good health and CMV-seropositive. Here the chain combines TRBV10-3 and TRBJ1-2; the junction holds 9 bases that match TRBD1. Material: PBMCs. CDR3 loop: CAIGDRAPGYTF. The DNA is TGTGCCATCGGGGACAGGGCGCCTGGCTACACCTTC.